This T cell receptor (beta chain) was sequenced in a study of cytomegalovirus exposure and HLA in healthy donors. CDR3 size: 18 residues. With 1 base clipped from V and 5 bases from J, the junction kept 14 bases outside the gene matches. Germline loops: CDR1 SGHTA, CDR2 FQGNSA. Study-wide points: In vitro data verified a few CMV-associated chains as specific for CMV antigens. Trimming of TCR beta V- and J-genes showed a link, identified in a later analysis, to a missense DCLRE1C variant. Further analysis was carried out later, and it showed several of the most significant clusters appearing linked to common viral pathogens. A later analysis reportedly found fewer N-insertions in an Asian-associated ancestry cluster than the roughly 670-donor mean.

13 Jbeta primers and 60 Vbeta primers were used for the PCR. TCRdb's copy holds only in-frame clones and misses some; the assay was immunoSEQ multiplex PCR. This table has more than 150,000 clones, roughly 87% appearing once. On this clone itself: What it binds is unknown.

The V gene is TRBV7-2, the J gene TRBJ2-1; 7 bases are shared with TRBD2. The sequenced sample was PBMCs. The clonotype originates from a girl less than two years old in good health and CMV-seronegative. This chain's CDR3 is CASSLGLAGPSKNNEQFF. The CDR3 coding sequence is TGTGCCAGCAGCTTAGGACTAGCCGGACCAAGTAAAAACAATGAGCAGTTCTTC. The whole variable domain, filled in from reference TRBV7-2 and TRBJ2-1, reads GAGVSQSPSNKVTEKGKDVELRCDPISGHTALYWYRQSLGQGLEFLIYFQGNSAPDKSGLPSDRFSAERTGGSVSTLTIQRTQQEDSAVYLCASSLGLAGPSKNNEQFFGPGTRLTVL.